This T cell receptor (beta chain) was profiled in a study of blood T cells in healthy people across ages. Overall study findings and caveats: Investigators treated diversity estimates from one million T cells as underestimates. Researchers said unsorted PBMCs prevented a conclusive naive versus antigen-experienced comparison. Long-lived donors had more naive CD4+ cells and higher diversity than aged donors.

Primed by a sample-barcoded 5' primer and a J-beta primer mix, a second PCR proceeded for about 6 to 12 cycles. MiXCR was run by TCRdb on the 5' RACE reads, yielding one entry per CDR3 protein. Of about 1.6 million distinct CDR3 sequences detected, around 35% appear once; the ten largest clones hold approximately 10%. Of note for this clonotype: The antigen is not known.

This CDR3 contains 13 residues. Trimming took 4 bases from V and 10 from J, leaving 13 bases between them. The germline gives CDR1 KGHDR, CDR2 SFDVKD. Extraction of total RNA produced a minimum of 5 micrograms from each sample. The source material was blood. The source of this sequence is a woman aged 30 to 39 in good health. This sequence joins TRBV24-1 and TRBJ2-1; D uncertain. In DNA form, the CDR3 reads TGTGCCACCAGTGACTCAGATCAACACGAGCAGTTCTTC. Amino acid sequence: CATSDSDQHEQFF.